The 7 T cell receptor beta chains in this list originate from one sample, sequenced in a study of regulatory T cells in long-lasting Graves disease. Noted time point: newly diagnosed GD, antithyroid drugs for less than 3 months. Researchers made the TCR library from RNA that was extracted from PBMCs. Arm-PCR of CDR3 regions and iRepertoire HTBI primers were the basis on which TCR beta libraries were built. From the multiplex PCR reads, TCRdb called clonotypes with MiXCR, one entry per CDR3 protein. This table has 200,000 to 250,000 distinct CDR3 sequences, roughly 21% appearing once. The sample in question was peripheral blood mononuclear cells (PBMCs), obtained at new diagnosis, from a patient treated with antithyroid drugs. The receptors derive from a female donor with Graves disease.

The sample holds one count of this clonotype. The CDR3 here is CASSVGGQLNEQFF. DNA for the CDR3: TGTGCCAGCAGCGTAGGAGGGCAGCTCAATGAGCAGTTCTTC. The V and J genes are TRBV9 and TRBJ2-1; D might be TRBD2 (5 bases). The V and J ends lost 0 bases and 6 bases respectively, with 10 bases between them. Germline CDR1 reads SGDLS; CDR2 reads YYNGEE. The CDR3 totals 14 residues.

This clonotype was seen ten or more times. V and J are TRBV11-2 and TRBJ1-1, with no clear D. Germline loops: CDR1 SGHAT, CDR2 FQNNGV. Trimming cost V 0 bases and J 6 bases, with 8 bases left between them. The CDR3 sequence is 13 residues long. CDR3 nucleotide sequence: TGTGCCAGCAGCTTAGAGTCTGGGGCTGAAGCTTTCTTT. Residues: CASSLESGAEAFF. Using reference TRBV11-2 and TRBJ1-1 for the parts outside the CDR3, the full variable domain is EAGVAQSPRYKIIEKRQSVAFWCNPISGHATLYWYQQILGQGPKLLIQFQNNGVVDDSQLPKDRFSAERLKGVDSTLKIQPAKLEDSAVYLCASSLESGAEAFFGQGTRLTVV.

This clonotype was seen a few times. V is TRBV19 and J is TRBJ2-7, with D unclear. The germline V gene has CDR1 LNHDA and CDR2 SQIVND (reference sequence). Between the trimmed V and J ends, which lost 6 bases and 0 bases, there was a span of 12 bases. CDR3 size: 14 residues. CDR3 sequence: CASRIRAHSYEQYF. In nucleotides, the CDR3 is TGTGCCAGTAGAATCCGGGCTCACTCCTACGAGCAGTACTTC.

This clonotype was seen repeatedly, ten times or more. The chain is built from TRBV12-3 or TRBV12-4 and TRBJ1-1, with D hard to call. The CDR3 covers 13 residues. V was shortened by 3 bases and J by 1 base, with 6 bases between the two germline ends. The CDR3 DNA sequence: TGTGCCAGCAGTTTTAACAGGAACACTGAAGCTTTCTTT. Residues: CASSFNRNTEAFF.

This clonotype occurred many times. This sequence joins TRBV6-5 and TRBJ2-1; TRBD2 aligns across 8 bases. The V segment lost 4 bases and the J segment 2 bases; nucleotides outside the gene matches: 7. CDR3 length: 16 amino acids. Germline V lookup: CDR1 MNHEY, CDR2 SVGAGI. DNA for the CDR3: TGTGCCAGCAGTTCTAATCGGGGGGGCACCTACAATGAGCAGTTCTTC. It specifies CASSSNRGGTYNEQFF.

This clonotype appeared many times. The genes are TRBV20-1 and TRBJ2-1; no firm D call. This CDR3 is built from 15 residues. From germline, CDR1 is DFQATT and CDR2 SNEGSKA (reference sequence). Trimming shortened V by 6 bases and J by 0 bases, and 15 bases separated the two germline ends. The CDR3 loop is CSAQGSTRSYNEQFF. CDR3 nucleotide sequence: TGCAGTGCCCAAGGGTCCACCCGCTCCTACAATGAGCAGTTCTTC.

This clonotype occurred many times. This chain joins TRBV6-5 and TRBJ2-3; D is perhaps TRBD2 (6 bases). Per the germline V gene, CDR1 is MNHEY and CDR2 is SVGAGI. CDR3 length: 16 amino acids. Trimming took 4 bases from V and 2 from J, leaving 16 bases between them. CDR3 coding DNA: TGTGCCAGCAGTTTTACCGGGACTTCTCTCACAGATACGCAGTATTTT. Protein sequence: CASSFTGTSLTDTQYF.